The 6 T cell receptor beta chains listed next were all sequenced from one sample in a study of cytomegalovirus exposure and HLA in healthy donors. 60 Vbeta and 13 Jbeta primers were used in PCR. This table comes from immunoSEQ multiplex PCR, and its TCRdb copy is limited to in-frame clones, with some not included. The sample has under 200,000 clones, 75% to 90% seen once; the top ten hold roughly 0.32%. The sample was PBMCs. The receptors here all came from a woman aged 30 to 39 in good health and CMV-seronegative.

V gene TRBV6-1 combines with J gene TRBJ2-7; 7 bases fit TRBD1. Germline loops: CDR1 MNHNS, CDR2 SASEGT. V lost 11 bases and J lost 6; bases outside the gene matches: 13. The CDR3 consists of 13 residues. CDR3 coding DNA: TGTGCCGTCAAACAGGGGTCCTCGGTCGAGCAGTACTTC. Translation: CAVKQGSSVEQYF.

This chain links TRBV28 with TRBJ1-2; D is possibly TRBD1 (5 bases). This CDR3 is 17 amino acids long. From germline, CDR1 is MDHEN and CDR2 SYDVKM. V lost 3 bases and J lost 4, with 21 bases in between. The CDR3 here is CASSLVGGVGDPYGYTF. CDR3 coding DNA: TGTGCCAGCAGTTTGGTGGGGGGGGTAGGGGACCCCTATGGCTACACCTTC.

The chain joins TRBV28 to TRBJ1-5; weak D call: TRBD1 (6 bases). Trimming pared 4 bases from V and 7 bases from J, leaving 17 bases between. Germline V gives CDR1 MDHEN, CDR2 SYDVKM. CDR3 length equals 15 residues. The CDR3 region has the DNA TGTGCCAGCAGTTCGCCGACAGGTTCCGGGCAGCCCCAGCATTTT. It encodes CASSSPTGSGQPQHF.

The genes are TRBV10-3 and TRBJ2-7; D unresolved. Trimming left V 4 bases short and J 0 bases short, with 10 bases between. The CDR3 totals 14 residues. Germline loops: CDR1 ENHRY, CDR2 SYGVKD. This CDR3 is CAISATDLSYEQYF. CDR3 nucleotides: TGTGCCATCAGTGCCACAGACCTCTCCTACGAGCAGTACTTC.

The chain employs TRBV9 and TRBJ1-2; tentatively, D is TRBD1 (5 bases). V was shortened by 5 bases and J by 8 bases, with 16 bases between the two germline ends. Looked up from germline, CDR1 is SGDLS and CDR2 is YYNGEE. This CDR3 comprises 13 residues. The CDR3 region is CASSGTAGIGYTF. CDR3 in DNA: TGTGCCAGCAGTGGGACCGCGGGGATCGGCTACACCTTC.

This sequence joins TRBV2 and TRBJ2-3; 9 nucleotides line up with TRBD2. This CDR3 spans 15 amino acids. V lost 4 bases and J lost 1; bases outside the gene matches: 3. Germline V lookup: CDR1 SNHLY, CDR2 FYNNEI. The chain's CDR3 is CASSVRGGGTDTQYF. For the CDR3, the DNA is TGTGCCAGCAGTGTGCGGGGGGGCGGCACAGATACGCAGTATTTT.